The source of this TCR beta chain is a study of lymphopenia after photon versus proton radiotherapy. The repertoire was sequenced with immunoSEQ multiplex PCR; TCRdb's copy has only in-frame clones and lacks some. The data contain about 30,000 clones, about 91% of them singletons. Findings of the study overall: Post-nadir diversity loss with photons came from oligoclonal expansion, particularly CD8+ Temra cells.

As regards this clone: Its target is unknown.

The origin of this receptor is a woman aged 65 to 85 with pancreatic cancer. Some clones in this sample may be carry-over from other donors' samples. The sample in question was peripheral blood, obtained from a patient treated with proton-based radiotherapy.

In nucleotides, the CDR3 is TGTGCCAGCAGCTTCCGGACACCAACGGCACCACCCCTCCACTTT. It codes for CASSFRTPTAPPLHF. The chain couples TRBV21-1 to TRBJ1-6; the D call in the table, TRBD1, was not verified against the DNA. TRBV21-1 is classified as a pseudogene. The CDR3 spans 15 residues.